What follows are 18 T cell receptor beta chains derived from one specimen sequenced in a study of Graves' ophthalmopathy and Graves' hyperthyroidism. Amplifying from RNA transcripts, the study obtained TCR beta CDR3 regions. The workflow started with a first-round RT-PCR run with HTBI primers and then moved on to a second-round multiplex PCR. From the multiplex PCR reads, TCRdb called clonotypes with MiXCR, one entry per CDR3 protein. Here the sample spans 40,000 to 45,000 distinct CDR3 sequences, under 65% being singletons. The specimen sequenced was peripheral blood. These receptor sequences come from an adult man with Graves' ophthalmopathy.

In nucleotides, the CDR3 is TGTGCCAGCAGCTCCCGGGGACCTAATGAAAAACTGTTTTTT. Translating gives CASSSRGPNEKLFF. This chain links TRBV7-3 with TRBJ1-4; TRBD1 might be the D (5 bases). V was cut by 4 bases and J by 3 bases, with 9 bases left in between. The CDR3 is 14 residues long. Looked up from germline, CDR1 is SGHTA and CDR2 is FQGTGA. Complete variable domain (other parts from reference TRBV7-3 and TRBJ1-4): GAGVSQTPSNKVTEKGKYVELRCDPISGHTALYWYRQSLGQGPEFLIYFQGTGAADDSGLPNDRFFAVRPEGSVSTLKIQRTERGDSAVYLCASSSRGPNEKLFFGSGTQLSVL.

In this sample, this clonotype turned up a few times. The CDR3 here is CASSVDTGREQYF. DNA of the CDR3: TGTGCCAGCAGCGTAGATACGGGGCGCGAGCAGTACTTC. V usage is TRBV9 and J usage is TRBJ2-7; either TRBD1 or TRBD2 may supply D (5 bases each). V gave up 0 bases and J gave up 6 bases, with 10 bases separating them. Per the germline V gene, CDR1 is SGDLS and CDR2 is YYNGEE. The CDR3 has 13 amino acids.

The V call is TRBV6-4, the J call TRBJ2-7; 12 bases are shared with TRBD1. Germline V lookup: CDR1 MRHNA, CDR2 SNTAGT. The CDR3 is 15 residues long. With 0 bases clipped from V and 7 bases from J, the junction kept 4 bases outside the gene matches. This CDR3 reads CASSDSGQGAGEQYF. Here the CDR3 DNA reads TGTGCCAGCAGTGACTCGGGACAGGGGGCGGGAGAGCAGTACTTC.

The rearrangement links TRBV25-1 to TRBJ2-1; 11 positions match TRBD2. Germline V gene data show CDR1 as MGHDK and CDR2 as SYGVNS. J gave up 6 bases and V 3 bases, and 1 base lay outside the gene matches. This CDR3 region has 14 residues. As DNA, the CDR3 is TGTGCCAGCAGTGACGGACTAGCGGGCAATGAGCAGTTCTTC. Its translation is CASSDGLAGNEQFF.

This clonotype has at least ten counts. This chain joins TRBV14 and TRBJ1-6; D not certain. This CDR3 has 13 residues. Germline assignment: CDR1 SGHDN and CDR2 FVKESK. V was cut by 4 bases and J by 7 bases, with 8 bases left in between. The CDR3 DNA reads TGTGCCAGCAGCCTCTCGGTAAATTCACCCCTCCACTTT. Its translation is CASSLSVNSPLHF.

This clonotype was found once. The J gene is TRBJ2-7, the V gene TRBV5-1; TRBD2 aligns across 10 bases. J gave up 4 bases and V 4 bases, and 8 bases lay outside the gene matches. Germline assignment: CDR1 SGHRS and CDR2 YFSETQ. The CDR3 length is 15 residues. CDR3 bases: TGCGCCAGCAGCCCAAGGACTAGCGGTGGTTACGAGCAGTACTTC. It codes for CASSPRTSGGYEQYF.

V and J are TRBV20-1 and TRBJ2-5; weak D call: TRBD2 (5 bases). This CDR3 is built from 12 residues. V lost 6 bases to trimming and J lost 5 bases, with 13 bases between them. Germline V lookup: CDR1 DFQATT, CDR2 SNEGSKA (reference sequence). The CDR3 sequence is CSASGSGETQYF. The CDR3 region has the DNA TGCAGTGCCAGCGGCTCTGGGGAGACCCAGTACTTC.

On this clonotype itself: A junction boundary mismatches the germline segment, possibly from a read error. This chain links TRBV10-2 with TRBJ2-3; 7 bases align to TRBD1. Per germline, CDR1 WSHSY and CDR2 SAAADI. This CDR3 region has 12 residues. CDR3 in amino acids: CASSAGGDAQYF. The DNA for the CDR3 is TGCGCCAGCAGTGCAGGGGGAGATGCGCAGTATTTT.

The J gene is TRBJ2-5, the V gene TRBV12-3 or TRBV12-4; 7 nucleotides agree with TRBD1. V gave up 6 bases and J gave up 9 bases; unmatched junction bases: 13. The CDR3 contains 14 residues. The CDR3 spells CASSPQGSNQPQYF. In nucleotides, the CDR3 is TGTGCCAGCAGCCCACAGGGGAGCAATCAGCCCCAGTACTTC.

With respect to this clonotype: Because it lacks the conserved phenylalanine or tryptophan at the end, this CDR3 is likely a read error. V and J are TRBV6-5 and TRBJ2-1, with TRBD2 as a possible D gene (7 bases). The germline V gene has CDR1 MNHEY and CDR2 SVGAGI. This CDR3 is 15 amino acids long. The DNA of the CDR3 is TGTGCCAGCAGTGAAGGGAGGGGGAGCTACGATGAGCAGTTCCTC. The encoded protein is CASSEGRGSYDEQFL.

The sample holds many counts of this clonotype. The chain uses TRBV2 and TRBJ2-3; 11 positions match TRBD2. With 6 bases clipped from V and 5 bases from J, the junction kept 4 bases outside the gene matches. Per the germline V gene, CDR1 is SNHLY and CDR2 is FYNNEI. The CDR3 is 14 amino acids. The CDR3 region is CASSPGLAGDTQYF. Here the CDR3 DNA reads TGTGCCAGCAGCCCAGGACTAGCGGGAGATACGCAGTATTTT.

This clonotype was counted at least ten times. The chain recombines TRBV6-2 or TRBV6-3 with TRBJ1-6, with TRBD1 as a possible D gene (5 bases). Trimming left V 7 bases short and J 12 bases short, with 16 bases between. The CDR3 has 13 amino acids. CDR1 and CDR2 (germline): MNHEY, SVGEGT. CDR3 nucleotide sequence: TGTGCCAGCACCTCACACCGCGGGGGACCCCTCCACTTT. Protein: CASTSHRGGPLHF.

The sample holds a few counts of this clonotype. This chain connects TRBV7-9 to TRBJ2-6, with a possible D match to TRBD2 (5 bases). Trimming left V 4 bases short and J 1 base short, with 11 bases between. CDR3 length: 16 amino acids. CDR1 and CDR2 (germline): SEHNR, FQNEAQ (reference sequence). CDR3 sequence reads: CASSSVDLSGANVLTF. The CDR3 nucleotides read TGTGCCAGCAGCTCCGTGGACTTATCTGGGGCCAACGTCCTGACTTTC.

On this clonotype itself: An end of the junction differs from the germline gene, which may be a read error. V usage is TRBV7-8 and J usage is TRBJ2-3, with a possible D match to TRBD2 (7 bases). The CDR3 covers 17 residues. CDR1 is SGHVS, CDR2 FQNEAQ, per germline. DNA for the CDR3: TGTGCCAGCCATGGGGGGCAGGGAGGGTGTGGCACGGATACGCAGTATTTT. The encoded protein is CASHGGQGGCGTDTQYF.

Points on this clonotype: The junction and the germline gene differ at one end; a read error may be behind it. V and J are TRBV28 and TRBJ2-5; D is perhaps TRBD2 (5 bases). Germline values: CDR1 MDHEN, CDR2 SYDVKM. The CDR3 sequence is 15 residues long. CDR3 DNA: TGTGCCAGCAGCCTAAGCCCCTGGCAATGGGAGACCCAGTGCTTC. Its protein product is CASSLSPWQWETQCF.

This clonotype was seen ten or more times. The chain is built from TRBV6-5 and TRBJ1-3, with D uncertain. Per germline, CDR1 MNHEY and CDR2 SVGAGI. Between the trimmed V and J ends, which lost 10 bases and 4 bases, there was a span of 17 bases. The CDR3 is 14 amino acids. In DNA form, the CDR3 reads TGTGCCACTGTCTCAGGACGGGAAGGAAACACCATATATTTT. This codes for CATVSGREGNTIYF.

This clonotype appeared many times. The chain combines TRBV28 with TRBJ1-2, with a possible D match to TRBD1 (5 bases). CDR1 is MDHEN, CDR2 SYDVKM, per germline. V was pared by 4 bases and J by 0 bases, with 12 bases between. The CDR3 has 15 amino acids. CDR3 sequence: CASSSAGTPNYGYTF. The CDR3, as DNA: TGTGCCAGCAGTTCCGCCGGGACGCCTAACTATGGCTACACCTTC.

Only one count was recorded for this clonotype. This chain connects TRBV19 to TRBJ2-1; TRBD1 aligns across 10 bases. V lost 5 bases, J lost 5 bases, and 9 bases stayed unmatched. The CDR3 has 16 residues. Germline V gene lookup returns CDR1 LNHDA and CDR2 SQIVND (reference sequence). The CDR3 nucleotides read TGTGCCAGTAGTTTCACTTCCGGGACAGGGGACAATGAGCAGTTCTTC. As protein: CASSFTSGTGDNEQFF. Using reference TRBV19 and TRBJ2-1 for the parts outside the CDR3, the full variable domain is DGGITQSPKYLFRKEGQNVTLSCEQNLNHDAMYWYRQDPGQGLRLIYYSQIVNDFQKGDIAEGYSVSREKKESFPLTVTSAQKNPTAFYLCASSFTSGTGDNEQFFGPGTRLTVL.